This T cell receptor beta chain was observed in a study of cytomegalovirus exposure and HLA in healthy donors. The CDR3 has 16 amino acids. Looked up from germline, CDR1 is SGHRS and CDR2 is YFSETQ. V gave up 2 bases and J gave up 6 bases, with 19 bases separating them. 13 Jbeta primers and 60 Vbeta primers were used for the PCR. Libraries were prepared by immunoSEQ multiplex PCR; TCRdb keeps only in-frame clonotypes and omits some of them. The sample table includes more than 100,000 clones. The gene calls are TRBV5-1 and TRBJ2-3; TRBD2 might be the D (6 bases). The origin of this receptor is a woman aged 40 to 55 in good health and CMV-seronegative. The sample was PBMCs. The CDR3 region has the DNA TGCGCCAGCAGCTTTGGTCGCGGGGTCGGTTTTGATACGCAGTATTTT. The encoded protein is CASSFGRGVGFDTQYF.